Listed below are T cell receptor beta chains from one sample, sequenced in a study of blood T cell repertoires in COVID-19. Only in-frame clones appear in the TCRdb table, and some are missing; sequencing was by immunoSEQ multiplex PCR. The table has 110,000 or so clones, about three quarters seen once; the top ten hold just under 20%. The sequenced sample was peripheral blood. The receptors stem from a woman between 65 and 79 years old with acute or convalescent COVID-19. Each CDR3 is given with its conserved first and last residue. The D gene is left open where the match is weak. Size tells how often a clone was seen (once, few, many) or the class of an expanded clone, and some rows leave it out.

>.|.|TRBV7-8|TRBJ1-3
TGTGCCAGCAGCTTAGTTATTTCGTCTGGAAACACCATATATTTT
CASSLVISSGNTIYF
>.|.|TRBV11-3|TRBJ2-1
TGTGCCAGCAGCTTAGGGGGCGGTTCCAATGAGCAGTTCTTC
CASSLGGGSNEQFF
>.|.|TRBV28|TRBJ2-5
TGTGCCAGCAGTTTCCCCTCTCGGTCGGGGGTAAAGACCCAGTACTTC
CASSFPSRSGVKTQYF
>TRBD1|.|TRBV5-4|TRBJ2-1
TGTGCCAGCAGACCTGATCTTGCGTCAGGGGGTAGCAATGAGCAGTTCTTC
CASRPDLASGGSNEQFF
>.|few|TRBV19|TRBJ1-4
TGTGCCAGTAGTATTCGCTTGTCAGGGAACGAACTGTTTTTT
CASSIRLSGNELFF
>TRBD1|.|TRBV4-1|TRBJ1-2
TGCGCCAGCAGCCAAAATAGGGACAGAGCAAGGGGACTGAACTATGGCTACACCTTC
CASSQNRDRARGLNYGYTF
>TRBD1|once|TRBV2|TRBJ2-2
TGTGCCAGCTCGTTGGACAGGAGGACCGGGGAGCTGTTTTTT
CASSLDRRTGELFF
>TRBD1|.|TRBV5-1|TRBJ1-2
TGCGCCAGCAGCTTGGGTTATAGACTGACAGGGGCTAACTATGGCTACACCTTC
CASSLGYRLTGANYGYTF
>.|.|TRBV11-3|TRBJ2-7
TGTGCCAGCAGACTACAGGGAATCGGCGAGCAGTACTTC
CASRLQGIGEQYF
>TRBD1|once|TRBV5-4|TRBJ1-2
TGTGCCAGCAGCTTGGAGGGGGCCTATGGCTACACCTTC
CASSLEGAYGYTF
>.|.|TRBV3-1/TRBV3-2|TRBJ1-1
TGTGCCAGCAGCCAGGGCCGAATACAGGGGAACACTGAAGCTTTCTTT
CASSQGRIQGNTEAFF
>TRBD1|.|TRBV19|TRBJ1-6
TGTGCCAGTAGGGGGGACAGGGATAATTCACCCCTCCACTTT
CASRGDRDNSPLHF
>.|.|TRBV19|TRBJ1-1
TGTGCCAGCGGAAAAGGGGGCACTGAAGCTTTCTTT
CASGKGGTEAFF
>.|once|TRBV18|TRBJ1-2
TGTGCCAGCTCACCCCTCGAGGGGGGGTCCGCGCAATTCTATGGCTACACCTTC
CASSPLEGGSAQFYGYTF
>.|.|TRBV30|TRBJ1-3
TGTGCCTGGAGTGTACTGAAGGGACTCGGAAACACCATATATTTT
CAWSVLKGLGNTIYF
>.|many|TRBV3-1/TRBV3-2|TRBJ1-3
TGTGCCAGCAGCCAGGAGGGAAACACCATATATTTT
CASSQEGNTIYF
>.|.|TRBV6-2/TRBV6-3|TRBJ1-5
TGTGCCAGCAGTTCGCCAGGGGTAGCTAGCAATCAGCCCCAGCATTTT
CASSSPGVASNQPQHF
>.|.|TRBV5-5|TRBJ1-1
TGTGCCAGCAGTCTGGGGGGGAACACTGAAGCTTTCTTT
CASSLGGNTEAFF
>TRBD1|.|TRBV5-4|TRBJ1-4
TGTGCCAGCAGCTTGTCTCTGGACAGGGGTAATGAAAAACTGTTTTTT
CASSLSLDRGNEKLFF
>.|.|TRBV29-1|TRBJ1-1
TGCAGCGTCCCAACATCGTATCGCACTGAAGCTTTCTTT
CSVPTSYRTEAFF
>TRBD2|.|TRBV3-1/TRBV3-2|TRBJ2-2
TGTGCCAGCAGTCGGCTCAGACTAGCGGGGCACACCGGGGAGCTGTTTTTT
CASSRLRLAGHTGELFF
>TRBD1|.|TRBV29-1|TRBJ1-2
TGCAGCGTTGACGTCACCGGGACAGACTATGGCTACACCTTC
CSVDVTGTDYGYTF
>.|.|TRBV11-3|TRBJ2-1
TGTGCCAGCAGCTTAGGGTCCCACGCCGGCCAGGTCAATGAGCAGTTCTTC
CASSLGSHAGQVNEQFF
>.|.|TRBV6-5|TRBJ1-1
TGTGCCAGCAGGAGCAGCGGGGCCGCCACTGAAGCTTTCTTT
CASRSSGAATEAFF
>TRBD1|.|TRBV18|TRBJ1-5
TGTGCCAGCTCAGGGACAGGAGGAGATCAGCCCCAGCATTTT
CASSGTGGDQPQHF
>.|once|TRBV29-1|TRBJ2-5
TGCAGCGTTGGGCCGCCCCAAGAGACCCAGTACTTC
CSVGPPQETQYF
>.|.|TRBV27|TRBJ1-2
TGTGCCAGCAGTTTTGGGGGGGGCTATGGCTACACCTTC
CASSFGGGYGYTF
>.|.|TRBV5-5|TRBJ2-6
TGTGCCAGCAGCTTGCGTGGGGCAGTATCTGGGGCCAACGTCCTGACTTTC
CASSLRGAVSGANVLTF
>TRBD1|.|TRBV10-1|TRBJ2-3
TGCGCCAGCAGCCTGGACAGGAACACGGATACGCAGTATTTT
CASSLDRNTDTQYF
>TRBD2|.|TRBV2|TRBJ2-1
TGTGCCAGCAGTGGACTAGCGGGGATCGATGAGCAGTTCTTC
CASSGLAGIDEQFF
>TRBD1|.|TRBV7-9|TRBJ2-7
TGTGCCAGCAGCTTTCTGGGACAGCGGAACGAGCAGTACTTC
CASSFLGQRNEQYF
>.|.|TRBV9|TRBJ1-1
TGTGCCAGCAGTGCAGGGATTCAGTACACTGAAGCTTTCTTT
CASSAGIQYTEAFF
>TRBD1|.|TRBV6-5|TRBJ2-7
TGTGCCAGCAGACGGGACAGTGCATCCTACGAGCAGTACTTC
CASRRDSASYEQYF
>.|few|TRBV28|TRBJ1-5
TGTGCCAGCAGTCTCCAGTTGGGCAATCAGCCCCAGCATTTT
CASSLQLGNQPQHF
>.|many|TRBV6-2/TRBV6-3|TRBJ1-2
TGTGCCAGCACCCCCTTGACAGGCGTCGCTAACTATGGCTACACCTTC
CASTPLTGVANYGYTF
>TRBD1|.|TRBV6-1|TRBJ2-2
TGTGCCAGCAGTGCAACGGACAGGGGCTTCCCCAACACCGGGGAGCTGTTTTTT
CASSATDRGFPNTGELFF
>.|.|TRBV4-3|TRBJ2-2
TGCGCCAGCAGCCGATGGACACCCCAGGGCACCGGGGAGCTGTTTTTT
CASSRWTPQGTGELFF
>.|.|TRBV7-2|TRBJ2-2
TGTGCCAGCAGCTTAGATCACAGGAACACCGGGGAGCTGTTTTTT
CASSLDHRNTGELFF
>TRBD1|.|TRBV18|TRBJ2-7
TGTGCCAGCTCCCCAACAGGGGATCGGAGCATCCCACACGAGCAGTACTTC
CASSPTGDRSIPHEQYF
>.|.|TRBV20-1|TRBJ2-4
TGCAGTGCTAGTGCGGACTCCCTTGGGGCCAAAAACATTCAGTACTTC
CSASADSLGAKNIQYF
>TRBD2|.|TRBV5-6|TRBJ2-7
TGTGCCAGCAGCTTGAGCGGGGTGGACTACGAGCAGTACTTC
CASSLSGVDYEQYF
>TRBD1|.|TRBV14|TRBJ2-2
TGTGCCAGCAGCTGGACAGGGGCCGGGGAGCTGTTTTTT
CASSWTGAGELFF
>TRBD2|.|TRBV10-3|TRBJ2-3
TGTGCCATCACCGACCCACTTAGCGGGGGGGCCCCAGATACGCAGTATTTT
CAITDPLSGGAPDTQYF
>.|few|TRBV30|TRBJ1-2
TGTGCCTGGAGTGTACAGGGCTATGGCTACACCTTC
CAWSVQGYGYTF
>.|.|TRBV4-3|TRBJ2-1
TGCGCCAGCAGCCCAGAAGGAGCCTACAATGAGCAGTTCTTC
CASSPEGAYNEQFF
>.|.|TRBV28|TRBJ1-4
TGTGCCAGCAGCACCCCGGGTTATGGTGAAAAACTGTTTTTT
CASSTPGYGEKLFF
>TRBD1|.|TRBV20-1|TRBJ2-5
TGCAGTGCTAGTAGTTTCGGGACAGCTACTCAAGAGACCCAGTACTTC
CSASSFGTATQETQYF
>TRBD1|.|TRBV5-1|TRBJ2-3
TGCGCCAGCAGCTCACAGGGGGCAGATACGCAGTATTTT
CASSSQGADTQYF
>TRBD1|.|TRBV2|TRBJ1-5
TGTGCCAGCATTGGCGTGACAGGGGGCAATCAGCCCCAGCATTTT
CASIGVTGGNQPQHF
>.|many|TRBV7-9|TRBJ2-7
TGTGCCAGCAGCTTAAGTTCAGTGACTCAGGAGCAGTACTTC
CASSLSSVTQEQYF